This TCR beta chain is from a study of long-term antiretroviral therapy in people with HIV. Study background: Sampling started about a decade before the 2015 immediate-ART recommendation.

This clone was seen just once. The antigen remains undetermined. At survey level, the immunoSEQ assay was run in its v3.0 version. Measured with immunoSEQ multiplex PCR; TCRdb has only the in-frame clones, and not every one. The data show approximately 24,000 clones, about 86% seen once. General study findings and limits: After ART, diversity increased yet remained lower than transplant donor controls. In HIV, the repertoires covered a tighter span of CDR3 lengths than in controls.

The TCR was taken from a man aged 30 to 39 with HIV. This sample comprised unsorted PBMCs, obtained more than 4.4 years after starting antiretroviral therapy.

The CDR3 DNA follows: TGTGCCAGCAGTTGGACAGCGACCGGGGAGCTGTTTTTT. Translated: CASSWTATGELFF. The rearrangement joins TRBV6-5 to TRBJ2-2; D might be TRBD1 (6 bases). Germline-derived CDR1 and CDR2 are MNHEY and SVGAGI. The V end lost 4 bases, the J end lost 5 bases, and 8 bases lay between the germline ends. The CDR3 consists of 13 residues.